This entry lists 24 T cell receptor beta chains sequenced from one sample in a study of OX40 agonist ivuxolimab in advanced cancers. Library construction relied on the immunoSEQ multiplex PCR assay. In its TCRdb copy, this immuneACCESS table keeps in-frame sequences only and misses some clones. Where compared with another copy, unresolved V genes explain less than half of these, and the others have no known cause. Present in this sample are tens of thousands of clones, roughly 87% of which were seen just once. The ten biggest clones cover about 10% of the sample. Here the sequenced sample was CD4+ or CD8+ T cells sorted from blood, taken in a trial of the OX40 agonist ivuxolimab. The receptors derive from an adult with an advanced solid tumor such as melanoma, head and neck, liver or kidney cancer.

The V and J genes are TRBV10-2 and TRBJ2-7; 8 bases match TRBD2. Germline trimming cut 5 bases from V and 0 bases from J; bases unmatched to any gene: 9. This CDR3 is built from 16 residues. Germline V gene sequence: CDR1 WSHSY, CDR2 SAAADI. The CDR3 region is CASSFSGGPSSYEQYF. In nucleotides, the CDR3 is TGCGCCAGCAGTTTCAGCGGGGGTCCGAGCTCCTACGAGCAGTACTTC.

The V gene is TRBV19, the J gene TRBJ1-6, with D tentatively TRBD1 (5 bases). The germline gives CDR1 LNHDA, CDR2 SQIVND (reference sequence). This CDR3 has 12 residues. Trimming shortened V by 9 bases and J by 12 bases, and 15 bases separated the two germline ends. DNA for the CDR3: TGTGCCAGCCAGGTCGAGGGGAGACCCCTCCACTTT. This codes for CASQVEGRPLHF.

The chain recombines TRBV4-1 with TRBJ2-3, with D unresolved. Trimming cost V 1 base and J 5 bases, with 10 bases left between them. This CDR3 is built from 14 residues. Germline V lookup: CDR1 MGHRA, CDR2 YSYEKL. CDR3 protein: CASSQVWAQDTQYF. CDR3 coding DNA: TGCGCCAGCAGCCAAGTCTGGGCCCAAGATACGCAGTATTTT.

The chain links TRBV5-5 to TRBJ1-1; 8 bases align to TRBD1. V was clipped by 1 base and J by 4 bases; unmatched bases: 3. The CDR3 loop spans 14 amino acids. Germline V CDR1 and CDR2: SGHKS, YYEKEE (reference sequence). CDR3 coding DNA: TGTGCCAGCAGCTTGACAGGGGGGAGCACTGAAGCTTTCTTT. Translated: CASSLTGGSTEAFF.

The V call is TRBV5-1, the J call TRBJ1-1; maybe TRBD1 (5 bases). This CDR3 spans 11 amino acids. In germline, CDR1 is SGHRS, CDR2 YFSETQ. V lost 7 bases, J lost 10 bases, and 14 bases lay in between. CDR3 sequence: CASGSIDRAFF. The CDR3, as DNA: TGCGCCAGCGGATCGATTGACAGAGCTTTCTTT.

This chain joins TRBV27 and TRBJ2-5; D is undetermined. This CDR3 has 14 residues. Trimming pared 5 bases from V and 1 base from J, leaving 11 bases between. In germline, CDR1 is MNHEY, CDR2 SMNVEV (reference sequence). The CDR3 DNA sequence: TGTGCCAGCAGTCTCGGTGGTGGCCAAGAGACCCAGTACTTC. Residues: CASSLGGGQETQYF.

This chain joins TRBV23-1 and TRBJ1-2; 7 bases match TRBD1. TRBV23-1 is treated as an ORF (open reading frame) with a function not yet certain. Unmatched junction bases numbered 5, after V lost 7 bases and J lost 0 bases. This CDR3 region has 14 residues. The CDR3 nucleotides read TGCGCCAGCACCCCAGGGGGTCCTAACTATGGCTACACCTTC. It specifies CASTPGGPNYGYTF.

Concerning this clone itself: The same CDR3 is also encoded by other DNA sequences in this sample. The chain uses TRBV29-1 and TRBJ1-2; TRBD1 is a possible D gene (5 bases). CDR1 is SQVTM and CDR2 is ANQGSEA in the germline V gene. This CDR3 is 11 amino acids long. V gave up 7 bases and J gave up 3 bases, with 9 bases separating them. CDR3 bases: TGCAGCGCCGGGACGGACTATGGCTACACCTTC. This gives the protein CSAGTDYGYTF.

CDR3 sequence: CASSPRQGWGTNEKLFF. The CDR3 coding sequence is TGTGCCAGCAGTCCTCGACAGGGGTGGGGGACTAATGAAAAACTGTTTTTT. The rearrangement uses TRBV27 and TRBJ1-4, with 8 positions matching TRBD1. V lost 5 bases, J lost 2 bases, and 10 bases stayed unmatched. This CDR3 region has 17 residues. Germline-derived CDR1 and CDR2 are MNHEY and SMNVEV (reference sequence).

The rearrangement uses TRBV19 and TRBJ2-3; TRBD1 is a possible D gene (5 bases). The germline V gene has CDR1 LNHDA and CDR2 SQIVND (reference sequence). The CDR3 totals 13 residues. Deletions cut 6 bases from V and 4 bases from J, with 11 bases between. Here the CDR3 reads CASRRQGPDTQYF. CDR3 nucleotide sequence: TGTGCCAGTAGGCGGCAGGGTCCAGATACGCAGTATTTT.

J is TRBJ1-2 and V is TRBV19; D perhaps matches TRBD1 (6 bases). The CDR3 has 13 amino acids. The V end lost 5 bases, the J end lost 4 bases, and 11 bases lay between the germline ends. Germline V gene data show CDR1 as LNHDA and CDR2 as SQIVND (reference sequence). Here the CDR3 DNA reads TGTGCCAGTAGTCCACAGGGTGCCTATGGCTACACCTTC. Its translation: CASSPQGAYGYTF.

The J gene is TRBJ2-5, the V gene TRBV5-1; 9 nucleotides agree with TRBD2. The V and J ends lost 5 bases and 4 bases, in that order; junction bases with no gene match: 6. This CDR3 spans 14 amino acids. Germline-derived CDR1 and CDR2 are SGHRS and YFSETQ. CDR3 sequence (DNA): TGCGCCAGCAGAAATCCGGGACTAGCAGAGACCCAGTACTTC. The encoded protein is CASRNPGLAETQYF.

The V call is TRBV5-4, the J call TRBJ2-2; perhaps TRBD2 as D (5 bases). Germline values: CDR1 SGHNT, CDR2 YYREEE (reference sequence). Trimming shortened V by 3 bases and J by 7 bases, and 16 bases separated the two germline ends. The CDR3 is 15 amino acids. The CDR3 reads CASSWGGLAGGELFF. CDR3 nucleotides: TGTGCCAGCAGCTGGGGTGGGCTCGCGGGCGGGGAGCTGTTTTTT.

The V and J genes are TRBV5-1 and TRBJ2-1; D remains ambiguous. Germline V gives CDR1 SGHRS, CDR2 YFSETQ. The CDR3 extends over 15 amino acids. Trimming left V 4 bases short and J 3 bases short, with 14 bases between. This CDR3 is CASSTYTFLYNEQFF. The CDR3 nucleotides are TGCGCCAGCAGCACCTACACGTTCCTCTACAATGAGCAGTTCTTC.

The rearrangement uses TRBV19 and TRBJ1-5; 7 positions agree with TRBD1. Germline V gene lookup returns CDR1 LNHDA and CDR2 SQIVND (reference sequence). This CDR3 has 14 residues. Losses at the gene ends were 7 bases for V and 3 bases for J; bases not matched to a gene: 6. The CDR3 coding sequence is TGTGCCAGTACCAAGACAGGGTACAATCAGCCCCAGCATTTT. The encoded protein is CASTKTGYNQPQHF.

The sample holds one count of this clone. J is TRBJ2-1 and V is TRBV2; no reliable D call. V lost 7 bases to trimming and J lost 4 bases, with 11 bases between them. The CDR3 length is 13 residues. In germline, CDR1 is SNHLY, CDR2 FYNNEI. The CDR3 region is CASKAGSYNEQFF. CDR3 coding DNA: TGTGCCAGCAAGGCAGGTTCTTACAATGAGCAGTTCTTC.

This sequence joins TRBV19 and TRBJ1-2; D is unresolved. CDR1 is LNHDA and CDR2 is SQIVND in the germline V gene (reference sequence). V lost 3 bases, J lost 7 bases, and 9 bases lay in between. The CDR3 consists of 12 residues. The CDR3 region has the DNA TGTGCCAGTAGTATGATATCGTCTGGCTACACCTTC. Protein sequence: CASSMISSGYTF.

This sequence joins TRBV5-6 and TRBJ2-5; 7 bases agree with TRBD1. Germline CDR1 and CDR2: SGHDT and YYEEEE. After removal of 0 bases from V and 2 bases from J, the junction contained 4 bases not matched to a gene. The CDR3 has 15 amino acids. The DNA of the CDR3 is TGTGCCAGCAGCTTGGCTGGCAGGGGGCAAGAGACCCAGTACTTC. Protein product: CASSLAGRGQETQYF.

Concerning this clone: It is likely a read error: a sequence one base away is far more abundant. The chain couples TRBV13 to TRBJ1-4; the D gene is possibly TRBD1 (5 bases). The CDR3 runs 15 residues. CDR1 is PRHDT, CDR2 FYEKMQ, per germline (reference sequence). Trimming took 3 bases from V and 6 from J, leaving 14 bases between them. CDR3 in DNA: TGTGCCAGCAGCTTGGCCTTTTTGGGGGATGAAAAACTGTTTTTT. Protein sequence: CASSLAFLGDEKLFF.

This rearrangement joins TRBV28 to TRBJ2-2; 8 bases fit TRBD1. The J segment lost 5 bases and the V segment lost 4 bases, leaving 6 bases of the junction unmatched. The CDR3 is 15 residues long. Germline assignment: CDR1 MDHEN and CDR2 SYDVKM. The CDR3 DNA is TGTGCCAGCAGTTCCCTAGGACAGGGAACCGGGGAGCTGTTTTTT. It is translated as CASSSLGQGTGELFF.

The chain recombines TRBV5-1 with TRBJ2-5; maybe TRBD1 (8 bases). The CDR3 is 15 amino acids. V was shortened by 3 bases and J by 6 bases, with 18 bases between the two germline ends. Germline V gene lookup returns CDR1 SGHRS and CDR2 YFSETQ. This CDR3 is CASSSGGQVIQTQYF. The CDR3 DNA follows: TGCGCCAGCAGCTCGGGGGGACAGGTGATACAGACCCAGTACTTC.

This sequence joins TRBV6-5 and TRBJ2-3, with D uncertain. Per the germline V gene, CDR1 is MNHEY and CDR2 is SVGAGI. Trimming left V 10 bases short and J 0 bases short, with 11 bases between. This CDR3 comprises 13 residues. The CDR3 loop is CAISTSSTDTQYF. CDR3 in DNA: TGTGCCATCTCGACATCTAGCACAGATACGCAGTATTTT.

The chain has TRBV14 and TRBJ2-7; D perhaps matches TRBD1 (6 bases). V was trimmed by 5 bases and J by 4 bases, leaving 18 bases between them. The germline V gene encodes CDR1 SGHDN and CDR2 FVKESK. This CDR3 comprises 15 residues. The CDR3 here is CASSSFGAGEYEQYF. The CDR3 bases are TGTGCCAGCAGCTCCTTCGGGGCAGGGGAATACGAGCAGTACTTC. The complete variable domain, with remaining parts taken from reference TRBV14 and TRBJ2-7, reads EAGVTQFPSHSVIEKGQTVTLRCDPISGHDNLYWYRRVMGKEIKFLLHFVKESKQDESGMPNNRFLAERTGGTYSTLKVQPAELEDSGVYFCASSSFGAGEYEQYFGPGTRLTVT.

The chain joins TRBV7-2 to TRBJ1-2; TRBD1 is a possible D gene (5 bases). V lost 1 base and J 2 bases, leaving 8 bases between the germline ends. This CDR3 comprises 14 residues. Germline CDR1 reads SGHTA; CDR2 reads FQGNSA. The CDR3 DNA follows: TGTGCCAGCAGCTTAGGGGGACTGAACTATGGCTACACCTTC. Protein sequence: CASSLGGLNYGYTF.